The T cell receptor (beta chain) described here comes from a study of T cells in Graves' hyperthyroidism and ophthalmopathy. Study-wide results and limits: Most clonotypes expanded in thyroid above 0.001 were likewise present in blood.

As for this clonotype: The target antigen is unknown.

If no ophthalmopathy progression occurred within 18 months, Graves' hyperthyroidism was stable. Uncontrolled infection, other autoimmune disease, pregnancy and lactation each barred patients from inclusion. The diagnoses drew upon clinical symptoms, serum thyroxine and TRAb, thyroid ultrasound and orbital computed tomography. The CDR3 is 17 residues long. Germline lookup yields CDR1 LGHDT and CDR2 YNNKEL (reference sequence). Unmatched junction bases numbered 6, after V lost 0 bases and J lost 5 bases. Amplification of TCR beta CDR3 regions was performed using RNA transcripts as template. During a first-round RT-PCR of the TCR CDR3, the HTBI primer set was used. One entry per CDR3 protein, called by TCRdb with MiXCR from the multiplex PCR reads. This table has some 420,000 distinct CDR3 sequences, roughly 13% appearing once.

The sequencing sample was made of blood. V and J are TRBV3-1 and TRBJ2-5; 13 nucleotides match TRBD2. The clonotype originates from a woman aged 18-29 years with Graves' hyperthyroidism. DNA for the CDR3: TGTGCCAGCAGCCAAGAGGAAGGACTAGCGGGAGTTGAGACCCAGTACTTC. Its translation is CASSQEEGLAGVETQYF.